The T cell receptor beta chain under discussion was sequenced for a study of identical twins. Notes on the study in general: Insertion counts were lower in abundant cord blood beta clonotypes, a trend that memory repertoires did not show.

There are many counts of this clonotype. The target antigen is unknown. TCRdb passed the 5' RACE reads through MiXCR, listing each CDR3 protein once. The sample has roughly 150,000 distinct CDR3 sequences; 3% to 4% are singletons. The V gene's germline CDR1 is SNHLY and CDR2 FYNNEI. The CDR3 is made up of 17 amino acids. V lost 1 base, J lost 0 bases, and 13 bases lay in between. The chain combines TRBV2 with TRBJ2-1; no clear D. What was sequenced was memory T cells sorted from blood. The sequence came from a man aged 18 to 29 in good health. The CDR3 bases are TGTGCCAGCAGTGAAGTTTCCAGGCCTGCCTCCTACAATGAGCAGTTCTTC. It yields the protein CASSEVSRPASYNEQFF.